Listed below are T cell receptor beta chains from one sample, sequenced in a study of lymphopenia after photon versus proton radiotherapy. The repertoire was sequenced with immunoSEQ multiplex PCR; TCRdb's copy has only in-frame clones and lacks some. The data show about 40,000 clones, 86% seen once. Sequencing was performed on peripheral blood, taken from a patient treated with proton-based radiotherapy. The receptors shown here come from a woman in her 70s with pancreatic cancer. Some clones in this sample may be carry-over from other donors' samples. Each CDR3 is given with its conserved first and last residue. D genes are given only for firm matches. Not all rows give a size; the values are once, few, many and, for expanded clones, a class.

clone_size j_call v_call cdr3_length d_call cdr3_nt cdr3_aa
once TRBJ1-1 TRBV6-1 15 TRBD1 TGTGCCAGCAGTGCACAGGGGGCCATGAACACTGAAGCTTTCTTT CASSAQGAMNTEAFF
- TRBJ1-5 TRBV19 14 - TGTGCCAGTAGGGACAGTTATAGCAATCAGCCCCAGCATTTT CASRDSYSNQPQHF
- TRBJ2-7 TRBV11-2 18 TRBD1 TGTGCCAGCAGCGCCGGGGCCACCGGACAGGGAGCGATCTACGAGCAGTACTTC CASSAGATGQGAIYEQYF
- TRBJ1-4 TRBV15 15 - TGTGCCACCAGCAGAGATGTTGGACATGACGAAAAACTGTTTTTT CATSRDVGHDEKLFF
- TRBJ2-3 TRBV5-6 16 TRBD2 TGTGCCAGCAGCTTGGCGACTAGCGGGAAAACAGATACGCAGTATTTT CASSLATSGKTDTQYF
- TRBJ2-3 TRBV5-1 14 TRBD2 TGCGCCAGCAGCCCGGGAGGGTTAGCAGATACGCAGTATTTT CASSPGGLADTQYF
once TRBJ2-3 TRBV11-2 14 TRBD2 TGTGCCAGCAGCTTGAGCGGGGGTGGAGATACGCAGTATTTT CASSLSGGGDTQYF
- TRBJ1-1 TRBV29-1 13 TRBD1 TGCAGCGTTGCCGGGACAGGGAAGGCTGAAGCTTTCTTT CSVAGTGKAEAFF
- TRBJ2-6 TRBV7-2 16 TRBD1 TGTGCCAGCAGCCTCGACAGGGTATCTGGGGCCAACGTCCTGACTTTC CASSLDRVSGANVLTF
- TRBJ2-7 TRBV28 16 - TGTGCCAGCAGTTTATCAGGCAGGGACGTCTCCTACGAGCAGTACTTC CASSLSGRDVSYEQYF
- TRBJ2-3 TRBV6-6 14 - TGTGCCAGCAGTTACTTGGGGGGCACAGATACGCAGTATTTT CASSYLGGTDTQYF
- TRBJ1-3 TRBV5-1 16 TRBD1 TGCGCCAGCAGCCCAAGCACAGGGGCCTCTGGAAACACCATATATTTT CASSPSTGASGNTIYF
- TRBJ1-2 TRBV18 15 - TGTGCCAGCTCACCACCGGGGGGGCTGCCTTATGGCTACACCTTC CASSPPGGLPYGYTF
- TRBJ2-1 TRBV7-9 16 TRBD2 TGTGCCAGCAGCTTAGGGGCGGGAGGTCCTTACAATGAGCAGTTCTTC CASSLGAGGPYNEQFF
- TRBJ1-2 TRBV29-1 16 - TGCAGCGTTGACGTTTCCTCGACAGCAGGAACCTATGGCTACACCTTC CSVDVSSTAGTYGYTF
- TRBJ1-5 TRBV6-1 13 TRBD1 TGTGCCAGCAGTGGATCAGGGGGCAGGCCCCAGCATTTT CASSGSGGRPQHF
- TRBJ1-1 TRBV30 12 - TGTGCCTGGAGTGTTAGGGAGGGAAATGCTTTCTTT CAWSVREGNAFF
- TRBJ2-7 TRBV6-5 15 - TGTGCCAGCAGCAAGGCCGGGACGGCCTATTCGCAAAGGAACTTC CASSKAGTAYSQRNF
- TRBJ1-2 TRBV11-1 15 - TGTGCCAGCAGCTTAGGAAGCCGGACTAACTATGGCTACACCTTC CASSLGSRTNYGYTF
- TRBJ1-6 TRBV30 13 - TGTGCCTGGTCCCGAGGGAGGAATTCACCCCTCCACTTT CAWSRGRNSPLHF
- TRBJ2-1 TRBV7-9 15 TRBD2 TGTGCCAGCAGCAAAGCGGGACTAGCTGGGTATGAGCAGTTCTTC CASSKAGLAGYEQFF
- TRBJ1-1 TRBV2 13 - TGTGCCAGCAGTGAAGGGACGAACACTGAAGCTTTCTTT CASSEGTNTEAFF
few TRBJ1-2 TRBV5-6 12 - TGTGCCAGCACCCGTAGGACGGATGGCTACACCTTC CASTRRTDGYTF
- TRBJ2-1 TRBV7-8 14 - TGTGCCAGCAGCTTAGCCCTCTGGGGCGATGAGCAGTTCTTC CASSLALWGDEQFF
- TRBJ2-2 TRBV28 15 - TGTGCCAGCAGTATCACAGGGAAGAAAGGCGGGGAGCTGTTTTTT CASSITGKKGGELFF
few TRBJ2-7 TRBV27 13 - TGTGCCAGCAGACCAATCGATAACTACGAGCAGTACTTC CASRPIDNYEQYF
- TRBJ2-7 TRBV2 14 TRBD1 TGTGCCAGCAGGGACAGGGGCCTTCTCTACGAGCAGTACTTC CASRDRGLLYEQYF
- TRBJ2-1 TRBV7-6 16 TRBD2 TGTGCCAGCAGCTTTACTAGCGGGACGTTTAACAATGAGCAGTTCTTC CASSFTSGTFNNEQFF
- TRBJ2-3 TRBV30 17 TRBD2 TGTGCCTGGAGTGGAACTGGGACTAGCGGGATCACAGATACGCAGTATTTT CAWSGTGTSGITDTQYF
- TRBJ1-6 TRBV6-1 18 - TGTGCCAGCAGTGAAGCAATCTCGATCGGGGGATCAAATTCACCCCTCCACTTT CASSEAISIGGSNSPLHF
- TRBJ2-1 TRBV29-1 17 TRBD2 TGCAGCGTTGCCCCACCTAGCGGGAGCCCGGCCAGCAATGAGCAGTTCTTC CSVAPPSGSPASNEQFF
- TRBJ2-7 TRBV30 16 - TGTGCCTGGAACCTCCCCGGGGGCAGCTCCACTTACGAGCAGTACTTC CAWNLPGGSSTYEQYF
- TRBJ2-7 TRBV7-2 18 TRBD2 TGTGCCAGCAGCTTAGCGTCGGGGCCTAGCGGGAGGGCCGTCGAGCAGTACTTC CASSLASGPSGRAVEQYF
- TRBJ2-7 TRBV11-2 13 TRBD2 TGTGCCAGCAGTCGGACTAGCTACTACGAGCAGTACTTC CASSRTSYYEQYF
- TRBJ2-2 TRBV2 14 - TGTGCCAGCCTTCAAGGGCAAAGAACCGGGGAGCTGTTTTTT CASLQGQRTGELFF
few TRBJ1-1 TRBV28 16 - TGTGCCAGCAGTTTGACAGCACCGGTCCCGAACACTGAAGCTTTCTTT CASSLTAPVPNTEAFF
once TRBJ2-1 TRBV28 11 - TGTGCCAGCAGTCGATACAGTGAGCAGTTCTTC CASSRYSEQFF
- TRBJ1-4 TRBV19 16 - TGTGCCAGTAGTATTGGCTGGCAGGGGCGAGTGGAAAAACTGTTTTTT CASSIGWQGRVEKLFF
- TRBJ2-3 TRBV6-5 15 TRBD2 TGTGCCAGCAGCTTCGGACTAGCGGGAGCAGATACGCAGTATTTT CASSFGLAGADTQYF
- TRBJ2-1 TRBV27 20 TRBD2 TGTGCCAGCAGTTTAGAACCCCCGGGACTAGCGGGAGGACGGTACAATGAGCAGTTCTTC CASSLEPPGLAGGRYNEQFF
- TRBJ1-1 TRBV5-6 13 - TGTGCCAGCAGCTTTGCCGGGAACACTGAAGCTTTCTTT CASSFAGNTEAFF
- TRBJ1-3 TRBV30 14 - TGTGCCTGGAGATGGGGTCAGGGAGAAGGTACCATATATTTT CAWRWGQGEGTIYF
once TRBJ2-2 TRBV4-1 21 TRBD2 TGCGCCAGCAGCCAAGAAACCATGGGGCTAGCGGGAGGGCCGTGGGTCGGGGAGCTGTTTTTT CASSQETMGLAGGPWVGELFF
- TRBJ2-3 TRBV7-7 15 TRBD1 TGTGCTAGCAGCCCCGGGACAGGGGAAACAGATACGCAGTATTTT CASSPGTGETDTQYF
- TRBJ2-3 TRBV6-6 13 TRBD1 TGTGCCACGGGGACAGACCAATCAGATACGCAGTATTTT CATGTDQSDTQYF
- TRBJ1-5 TRBV2 14 - TGTGCCAGCTCCGGTGATTATAGCAATCAGCCCCAGCATTTT CASSGDYSNQPQHF
- TRBJ1-1 TRBV7-2 15 - TGTGCCAGCAGCTCGCAGACAGGCATGAACACTGAAGCTTTCTTT CASSSQTGMNTEAFF
- TRBJ2-1 TRBV4-2 16 TRBD2 TGTGCCAGCAGCCAAGATTTGCGGGGGATGTACAATGAGCAGTTCTTC CASSQDLRGMYNEQFF
- TRBJ1-2 TRBV5-6 16 - TGTGCCAGCAGCTTGGGAACGGGGTCCTCGCACTATGGCTACACCTTC CASSLGTGSSHYGYTF
- TRBJ1-2 TRBV28 11 - TGTGCCAGCAGTCGGACCGATGGCTACACCTTC CASSRTDGYTF
once TRBJ1-2 TRBV19 15 - TGTGCCAGTAGCACTCTCGACAGGACGGGGATTGGCTACACCTTC CASSTLDRTGIGYTF
- TRBJ1-1 TRBV5-1 15 - TGCGCCAGCAGCTTGGGGCCGGGGGCAGGCACTGAAGCTTTCTTT CASSLGPGAGTEAFF
- TRBJ1-3 TRBV30 13 - TGTGCCTGGAATTCGGTAGGAGGAAACACCATATATTTT CAWNSVGGNTIYF
- TRBJ1-3 TRBV2 12 - TGTGCCAGCAGTGATCTCGGAAACACCATATATTTT CASSDLGNTIYF